In this sample, the clone carrying this T cell receptor (beta chain) turned up a few times. Its antigen remains unidentified. The data belong to a study of identical twins. Study results and limitations: Models underestimated out-of-frame TCR alpha sharing in monozygotic twins.

After template switching added a universal primer site, the resulting cDNA carried unique molecular identifiers. TCRdb re-called the 5' RACE reads with MiXCR, one entry per CDR3 protein. The sample holds just over 450,000 distinct CDR3 sequences, 12% to 15% seen once. Trimming stripped 2 bases from V and 0 bases from J, with 11 bases between. In germline, CDR1 is SGHRS, CDR2 YFSETQ. The CDR3 length is 15 residues. A further study also used this sample, focusing on yellow fever vaccine responses in identical twins. From that second work: Twins showed a vaccine T cell response that reportedly seemed partly convergent, partly personalized.

Specimen: CD4+ T cells sorted from blood. The TCR comes from a woman in her late teens or twenties in good health. This chain connects TRBV5-1 to TRBJ2-5; D unresolved. The CDR3: CASSFVGQNQETQYF. The CDR3 nucleotides read TGCGCCAGCAGCTTCGTCGGTCAGAACCAAGAGACCCAGTACTTC.